This TCR beta chain is drawn from a study of Ad26.COV2.S vaccination and SARS-CoV-2 variants. Overall study context: COV1001, an Ad26.COV2.S trial, supplied this vaccine-arm donor. The vaccine Ad26.COV2.S was put into the muscle once, or twice with 56 days between.

Assay used: immunoSEQ multiplex PCR; TCRdb lists only in-frame clones, some missing. The table records approximately 300,000 clones, about 82% of them present only once. Specified treatment: around 19 received Ad26.COV2.S at low or high dose, single or two shots; 5 received placebo; per-sample allocation not given. Repertoires come from day 63 after the first vaccine or placebo injection. A note on this clone: Antigen: not known.

Study-level results: Spike-specific TCR breadth in vaccine recipients exceeded that seen in placebo recipients.

The clonotype was recovered from a person between 18 and 59 years old who received the Ad26.COV2.S COVID-19 vaccine or a placebo. Material: peripheral blood, obtained in a trial of Ad26.COV2.S vaccine versus placebo.

This chain's CDR3 is CASSQLGTGPNYGYTF. The CDR3 coding sequence is TGTGCCAGTAGTCAACTCGGGACAGGTCCGAACTATGGCTACACCTTC. The genes are TRBV19 and TRBJ1-2; TRBD1 aligns across 8 bases. The CDR3 covers 16 residues. J lost 2 bases, V lost 5 bases, and 10 bases had no gene match. The germline V gene has CDR1 LNHDA and CDR2 SQIVND (reference sequence).